Each of the 21 T cell receptor beta chains below was sequenced from the same sample in a study of post-analysis software for immune sequencing data. Study outcomes and limitations: About five TRBV segments, including TRBV5-6, TRBV5-1 and TRBV20-1, were more frequent in patients than controls.

Which antigens these TCRs recognize remains unknown. Included in the TCR beta cDNA libraries were unique molecular identifiers. TCRdb re-analysed the PCR reads in MiXCR, keeping a single row per CDR3 protein. The sample carries about 800,000 distinct CDR3 sequences, 25% to 30% recorded once. The specimen was blood. Receptor source: a girl aged 10 to 17 with multiple sclerosis.

The chain joins TRBV28 to TRBJ2-6, with 10 nucleotides matching TRBD2. The germline V gene has CDR1 MDHEN and CDR2 SYDVKM. V gave up 5 bases and J gave up 4 bases; unmatched junction bases: 11. The CDR3 sequence is 18 residues long. The CDR3 nucleotides are TGTGCCAGCAGTCAAGCGGGACTAGCGATCCCGGGGGCCAACGTCCTGACTTTC. Protein: CASSQAGLAIPGANVLTF.

This clonotype has a handful of counts. The gene calls are TRBV2 and TRBJ2-7, with D possibly matching TRBD2 (5 bases). Deletions cut 3 bases from V and 1 base from J, with 10 bases between. From germline, CDR1 is SNHLY and CDR2 FYNNEI. The CDR3 length is 14 residues. CDR3 nucleotide sequence: TGTGCCAGCAGTGATTTGGCGGGTTCCTACGAGCAGTACTTC. Translating it yields CASSDLAGSYEQYF. Complete variable domain (other parts from reference TRBV2 and TRBJ2-7): EPEVTQTPSHQVTQMGQEVILRCVPISNHLYFYWYRQILGQKVEFLVSFYNNEISEKSEIFDDQFSVERPDGSNFTLKIRSTKLEDSAMYFCASSDLAGSYEQYFGPGTRLTVT.

V usage is TRBV7-2 and J usage is TRBJ2-1; 8 bases map to TRBD2. V lost 5 bases, J lost 9 bases, and 12 bases stayed unmatched. Germline loops: CDR1 SGHTA, CDR2 FQGNSA. This CDR3 has 15 residues. The chain's CDR3 is CASSATSGFCGEQFF. DNA for the CDR3: TGTGCCAGCAGCGCCACTAGCGGTTTCTGTGGTGAGCAGTTCTTC.

Regarding this clonotype: A much bigger clone sits one base away, suggesting this may be a read error. The genes are TRBV6-5 and TRBJ2-7, with 7 bases that match TRBD1. There are 13 residues in the CDR3. V shed 8 bases, J shed 6 bases, and the junction held 10 bases outside the gene matches. Germline CDR1 MNHEY, CDR2 SVGAGI. The CDR3 DNA reads as TGTGCCAGCGAACGCGACAGGGAAGGCGAGCAGTACTTC. Translating gives CASERDREGEQYF.

This clonotype was recorded a few times. The rearrangement links TRBV11-2 to TRBJ2-1, with TRBD1 matching over 7 bases. The CDR3 is 12 residues long. The V and J ends lost 5 bases and 14 bases, in that order; junction bases with no gene match: 9. Germline V gene data show CDR1 as SGHAT and CDR2 as FQNNGV. Written as DNA, the CDR3 is TGTGCCAGCAGCCATGGCCGGGACAGAGAGTTCTTC. Its protein product is CASSHGRDREFF.

This clonotype was observed a handful of times. The rearrangement uses TRBV7-2 and TRBJ2-5, with 7 nucleotides matching TRBD1. The CDR3 totals 13 residues. The germline gives CDR1 SGHTA, CDR2 FQGNSA. V shed 8 bases and J 7 bases; nucleotides not matched to a gene: 10. Written as DNA, the CDR3 is TGTGCCAGCGCTACAGGGGCGGACAGGACCCAGTACTTC. Encoded protein: CASATGADRTQYF. Full variable domain (outside the CDR3, taken from reference TRBV7-2 and TRBJ2-5): GAGVSQSPSNKVTEKGKDVELRCDPISGHTALYWYRQSLGQGLEFLIYFQGNSAPDKSGLPSDRFSAERTGGSVSTLTIQRTQQEDSAVYLCASATGADRTQYFGPGTRLLVL.

This clonotype showed up many times. At one end the junction does not follow the germline gene, possibly because of a read error. The rearrangement uses TRBV14 and TRBJ2-1; 8 nucleotides match TRBD2. The germline V gene encodes CDR1 SGHDN and CDR2 FVKESK. The length of the CDR3 is 14 residues. Written as DNA, the CDR3 is TGTGCCAGCAGCCGGACTAGCTCCCACAATGAGCAGTTCTTC. Residues: CASSRTSSHNEQFF.

This clonotype has just a few counts. V and J are TRBV3-1 and TRBJ1-5; D uncertain. There are 18 residues in the CDR3. The V and J ends lost 0 bases and 3 bases respectively, with 18 bases between them. The germline gives CDR1 LGHDT, CDR2 YNNKEL (reference sequence). The CDR3 coding sequence is TGTGCCAGCAGCCAAGACCTCGGGGTCCGATGGGACAATCAGCCCCAGCATTTT. Translated, it gives CASSQDLGVRWDNQPQHF.

The chain recombines TRBV6-6 with TRBJ2-1; D perhaps matches TRBD1 (6 bases). In germline, CDR1 is MNHNY, CDR2 SVGAGI (reference sequence). V was cut by 0 bases and J by 4 bases, with 10 bases left in between. This CDR3 region has 15 residues. The CDR3 DNA sequence: TGTGCCAGCAGTTACTCTGGCAGGGGATACAATGAGCAGTTCTTC. It specifies CASSYSGRGYNEQFF.

This chain joins TRBV29-1 and TRBJ2-1; TRBD1 might be the D (5 bases). CDR3 length equals 14 residues. V shed 6 bases and J shed 9 bases, with 21 bases lying between them. Germline V gene sequence: CDR1 SQVTM, CDR2 ANQGSEA. The CDR3 DNA is TGCAGCGTACCCAGGGTTAACCCAAATGGTGAGCAGTTCTTC. This sequence encodes CSVPRVNPNGEQFF.

This chain uses TRBV5-1 with TRBJ2-5, with 8 bases identical to TRBD2. With the DNA end fitting TRBJ2-4 better, the J assignment may be wrong. The germline gives CDR1 SGHRS, CDR2 YFSETQ. The CDR3 length is 15 residues. CDR3 loop: CASSTGGASKNIQYF. The CDR3 coding sequence is TGCGCCAGCAGCACCGGGGGGGCTTCCAAAAACATTCAGTACTTC.

This chain connects TRBV20-1 to TRBJ2-5, with TRBD2 as a possible D gene (6 bases). Per germline, CDR1 DFQATT and CDR2 SNEGSKA (reference sequence). This CDR3 has 14 residues. The germline V and J ends were trimmed by 6 bases and 5 bases, with 19 bases remaining between them. CDR3 in amino acids: CSASPIAGGETQYF. The DNA of the CDR3 is TGCAGTGCGTCACCCATAGCTGGGGGGGAGACCCAGTACTTC.

This sequence joins TRBV7-2 and TRBJ1-2, with 9 bases fitting TRBD1. Germline-derived CDR1 and CDR2 are SGHTA and FQGNSA. The CDR3 is made up of 17 amino acids. V was pared by 3 bases and J by 6 bases, with 14 bases of the junction left unmatched. CDR3 loop: CASSFTGQGFRNHGYTF. The CDR3, as DNA: TGTGCCAGCAGCTTTACTGGACAGGGGTTCCGCAACCATGGCTACACCTTC. The full variable domain, rest sourced from reference TRBV7-2 and TRBJ1-2, is GAGVSQSPSNKVTEKGKDVELRCDPISGHTALYWYRQSLGQGLEFLIYFQGNSAPDKSGLPSDRFSAERTGGSVSTLTIQRTQQEDSAVYLCASSFTGQGFRNHGYTFGSGTRLTVV.

This clonotype was seen more than once but under ten times. The rearrangement joins TRBV6-5 to TRBJ2-5, with a tentative D call TRBD2 (5 bases). The CDR3 length is 15 residues. Germline-derived CDR1 and CDR2 are MNHEY and SVGAGI. Trimming cost V 0 bases and J 4 bases, with 12 bases left between them. The CDR3 region is CASSYSAGPGETQYF. In DNA form, the CDR3 reads TGTGCCAGCAGTTACTCCGCGGGCCCGGGAGAGACCCAGTACTTC.

V and J are TRBV27 and TRBJ2-1, with 10 nucleotides matching TRBD2. The germline V gene has CDR1 MNHEY and CDR2 SMNVEV (reference sequence). The CDR3 loop spans 16 amino acids. V shed 3 bases and J 8 bases; nucleotides not matched to a gene: 10. The CDR3 sequence is CASSFSSGGGRDEQFF. CDR3 in DNA: TGTGCCAGCAGTTTCTCAAGCGGGGGGGGCAGAGATGAGCAGTTCTTC.

This clonotype was seen just once. The junction departs from the called germline gene at one end, perhaps through a read error. The gene calls are TRBV6-1 and TRBJ2-5, with 8 bases fitting TRBD2. The CDR3 is made up of 16 amino acids. Germline V gene data show CDR1 as MNHNS and CDR2 as SASEGT. The CDR3 protein is CAGSPLLAESGETQYF. The CDR3 region has the DNA TGTGCCGGCAGTCCCCTACTAGCGGAGTCGGGAGAGACCCAGTACTTC.

The chain joins TRBV20-1 to TRBJ1-5, with 7 bases fitting TRBD1. This CDR3 has 15 residues. V shed 3 bases and J 0 bases; nucleotides not matched to a gene: 5. Germline CDR1 reads DFQATT; CDR2 reads SNEGSKA (reference sequence). Written as DNA, the CDR3 is TGCAGTGCTAGGGGGACAGCGTTTAGCAATCAGCCCCAGCATTTT. This translates into CSARGTAFSNQPQHF.

With respect to this clonotype: Its ends do not fully match the called genes, so a read error is possible. V is TRBV7-8 and J is TRBJ2-5, with D perhaps matching TRBD1 (6 bases). The end of the DNA aligns better with TRBJ2-7, so the J call may be wrong. The germline V gene encodes CDR1 SGHVS and CDR2 FQNEAQ. The CDR3 runs 14 residues. The CDR3 bases are TGTGCCGGCAGCCCCACACACTACAGGGACGAGCAGTACTTC. Translated: CAGSPTHYRDEQYF.

The J gene is TRBJ1-2, the V gene TRBV24-1; 7 nucleotides match TRBD1. V gave up 3 bases and J gave up 8 bases; unmatched junction bases: 8. Germline lookup yields CDR1 KGHDR and CDR2 SFDVKD. This CDR3 has 14 amino acids. The CDR3 spells CATSDRQGVLGYTF. In nucleotides, the CDR3 is TGTGCCACCAGTGATCGGCAGGGGGTTTTGGGCTACACCTTC.

This clonotype has just a few counts. The chain carries TRBV5-1 and TRBJ1-2, with D possibly TRBD1 on 5 matching bases. Germline CDR1 and CDR2: SGHRS and YFSETQ. V was shortened by 0 bases and J by 0 bases, with 6 bases between the two germline ends. There are 14 residues in the CDR3. The CDR3 protein is CASSLAGPNYGYTF. The CDR3 DNA is TGCGCCAGCAGCTTGGCAGGGCCTAACTATGGCTACACCTTC.

The V gene is TRBV20-1, the J gene TRBJ2-1, with D unclear. The germline V gene has CDR1 DFQATT and CDR2 SNEGSKA (reference sequence). V lost 3 bases, J lost 12 bases, and 12 bases lay in between. CDR3 length equals 11 residues. CDR3 loop: CSARSPEGQFF. The CDR3 DNA is TGCAGTGCTAGGAGCCCAGAAGGGCAGTTCTTC.